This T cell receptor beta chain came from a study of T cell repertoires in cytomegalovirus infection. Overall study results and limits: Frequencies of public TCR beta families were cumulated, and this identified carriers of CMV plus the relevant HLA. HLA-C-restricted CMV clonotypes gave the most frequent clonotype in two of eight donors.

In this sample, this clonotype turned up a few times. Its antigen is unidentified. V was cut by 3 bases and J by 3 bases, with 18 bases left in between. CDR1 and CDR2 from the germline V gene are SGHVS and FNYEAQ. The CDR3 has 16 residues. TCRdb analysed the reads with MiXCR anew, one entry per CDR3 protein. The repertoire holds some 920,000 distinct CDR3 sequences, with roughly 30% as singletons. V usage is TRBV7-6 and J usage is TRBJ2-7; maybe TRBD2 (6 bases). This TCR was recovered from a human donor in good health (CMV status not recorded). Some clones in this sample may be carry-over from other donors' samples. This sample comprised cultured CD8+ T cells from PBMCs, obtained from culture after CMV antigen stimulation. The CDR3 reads CASSLQPPPGGYEQYF. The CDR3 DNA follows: TGTGCCAGCAGCTTGCAGCCCCCGCCCGGGGGCTACGAGCAGTACTTC.